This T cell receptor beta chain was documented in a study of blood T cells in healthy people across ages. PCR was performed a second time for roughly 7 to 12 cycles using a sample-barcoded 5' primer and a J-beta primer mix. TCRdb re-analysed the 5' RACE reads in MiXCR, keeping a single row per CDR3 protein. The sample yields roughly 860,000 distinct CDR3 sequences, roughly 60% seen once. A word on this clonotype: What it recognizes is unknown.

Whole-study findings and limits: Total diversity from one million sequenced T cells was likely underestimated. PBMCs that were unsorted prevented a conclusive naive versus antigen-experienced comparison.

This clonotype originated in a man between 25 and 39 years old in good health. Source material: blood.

The CDR3 coding sequence is TGTGCCACCAGTGATTCCGGGACCGAGAGCACAGATACGCAGTATTTT. It encodes CATSDSGTESTDTQYF. The gene calls are TRBV24-1 and TRBJ2-3, with D perhaps assigned TRBD1 or TRBD2 (5 bases each). Trimming took off 2 bases at V and 0 bases at J, with 11 bases between the two ends. CDR3 length equals 16 residues. CDR1 and CDR2 from the germline V gene are KGHDR and SFDVKD.